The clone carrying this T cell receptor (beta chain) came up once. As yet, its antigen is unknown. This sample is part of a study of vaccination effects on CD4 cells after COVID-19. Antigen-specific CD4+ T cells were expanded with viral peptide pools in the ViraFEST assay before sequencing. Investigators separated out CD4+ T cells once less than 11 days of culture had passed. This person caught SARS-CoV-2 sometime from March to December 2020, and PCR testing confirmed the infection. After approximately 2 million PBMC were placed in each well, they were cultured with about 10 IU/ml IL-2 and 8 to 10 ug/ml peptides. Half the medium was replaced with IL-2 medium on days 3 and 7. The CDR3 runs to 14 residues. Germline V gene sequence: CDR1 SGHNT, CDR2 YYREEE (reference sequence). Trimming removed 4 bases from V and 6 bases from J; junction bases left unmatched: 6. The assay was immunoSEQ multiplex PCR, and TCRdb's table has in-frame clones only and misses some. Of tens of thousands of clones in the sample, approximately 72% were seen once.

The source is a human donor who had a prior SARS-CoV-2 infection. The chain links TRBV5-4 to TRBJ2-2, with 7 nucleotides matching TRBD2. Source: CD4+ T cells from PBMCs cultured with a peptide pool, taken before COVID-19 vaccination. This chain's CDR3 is CASSPFGGSGELFF. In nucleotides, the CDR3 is TGTGCCAGCAGCCCTTTCGGGGGGTCCGGGGAGCTGTTTTTT.